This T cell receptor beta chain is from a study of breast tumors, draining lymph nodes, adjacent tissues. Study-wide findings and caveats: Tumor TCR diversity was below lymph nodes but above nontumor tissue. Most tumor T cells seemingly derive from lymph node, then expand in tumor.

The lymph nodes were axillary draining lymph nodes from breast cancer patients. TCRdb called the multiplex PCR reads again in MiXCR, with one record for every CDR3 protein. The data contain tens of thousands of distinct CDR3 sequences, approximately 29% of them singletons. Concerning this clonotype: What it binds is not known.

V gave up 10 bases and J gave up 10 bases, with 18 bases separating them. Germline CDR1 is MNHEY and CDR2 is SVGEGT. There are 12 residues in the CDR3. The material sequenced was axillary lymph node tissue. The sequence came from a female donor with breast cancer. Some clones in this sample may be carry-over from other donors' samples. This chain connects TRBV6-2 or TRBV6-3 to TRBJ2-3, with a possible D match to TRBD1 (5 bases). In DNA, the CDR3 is TGTGCCATCTCTGCCCAGGGCCCAGCGCAGTATTTT. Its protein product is CAISAQGPAQYF.